Listed below are T cell receptor beta chains from one sample, sequenced in a study of blood T cell repertoires in COVID-19. Sequenced by immunoSEQ multiplex PCR; TCRdb stores in-frame clones only, minus some. The table has roughly 310,000 clones, 90% seen once; the top ten hold approximately 2.5%. Sequencing input: PBMCs or T cells enriched from blood (not recorded which). The receptor source for this set is a man between 60 and 75 years old who had recovered from COVID-19. CDR3s include the opening cysteine and the closing phenylalanine or tryptophan. The order of the fields is D gene, J gene, clone size, V gene, CDR3 DNA, CDR3 protein. A D gene is named only where the DNA matches it firmly. Clone size, where shown, is once, few, many, or a class for clones that have expanded.

d_call: TRBD2; j_call: TRBJ2-2; clone_size: NA; v_call: TRBV19; cdr3_nt: TGTGCCGGCCAGCGGGGTAACACCGGGGAGCTGTTTTTT; cdr3_aa: CAGQRGNTGELFF
d_call: NA; j_call: TRBJ2-1; clone_size: NA; v_call: TRBV27; cdr3_nt: TGTGCCAGCAGAAGACCCCCCGGACTCCGACAAGACAATGAGCAGTTCTTC; cdr3_aa: CASRRPPGLRQDNEQFF
d_call: TRBD2; j_call: TRBJ2-7; clone_size: NA; v_call: TRBV6-1; cdr3_nt: TGTGCCAGCAGTGAAGCGAGCGGGAGGGTAGTATACGAGCAGTACTTC; cdr3_aa: CASSEASGRVVYEQYF
d_call: TRBD1; j_call: TRBJ2-1; clone_size: NA; v_call: TRBV30; cdr3_nt: TGTGCCTGGGCCCCCGGGACAGATACCTACAATGAGCAGTTCTTC; cdr3_aa: CAWAPGTDTYNEQFF
d_call: NA; j_call: TRBJ1-3; clone_size: NA; v_call: TRBV9; cdr3_nt: TGTGCCAGCAGCGTAGCTTCCGGACTGCTCTCTGGGAACACCATATATTTT; cdr3_aa: CASSVASGLLSGNTIYF
d_call: TRBD2; j_call: TRBJ2-1; clone_size: NA; v_call: TRBV28; cdr3_nt: TGTGCCAGCAGTCTGAGCGGGAGCGGTGGGAATGAGCAGTTCTTC; cdr3_aa: CASSLSGSGGNEQFF
d_call: NA; j_call: TRBJ2-5; clone_size: NA; v_call: TRBV9; cdr3_nt: TGTGCCAGCAGCGTAGGTGTCTACTCGGCGGGGAAAGAGACCCAGTACTTC; cdr3_aa: CASSVGVYSAGKETQYF
d_call: TRBD1; j_call: TRBJ2-7; clone_size: NA; v_call: TRBV11-2; cdr3_nt: TGTGCCAGCAGCCAGGACAGGGGGCAGTGGTACGAGCAGTACTTC; cdr3_aa: CASSQDRGQWYEQYF
d_call: TRBD2; j_call: TRBJ2-1; clone_size: NA; v_call: TRBV24-1; cdr3_nt: TGTGCCACCAGTGATGTGGGACTAGCGGGAGGAAGCGTCAATGAGCAGTTCTTC; cdr3_aa: CATSDVGLAGGSVNEQFF
d_call: NA; j_call: TRBJ2-7; clone_size: few; v_call: TRBV15; cdr3_nt: TGTGCCACCAGCCCCCGGGCTAGGGGCTACGAGCAGTACTTC; cdr3_aa: CATSPRARGYEQYF
d_call: NA; j_call: TRBJ2-2; clone_size: once; v_call: TRBV7-3; cdr3_nt: TGTGCCAGCAGCTTAAATCCCCGGACTCGTTCCGGGGAGCTGTTTTTT; cdr3_aa: CASSLNPRTRSGELFF
d_call: TRBD1; j_call: TRBJ1-1; clone_size: NA; v_call: TRBV7-2; cdr3_nt: TGTGCCAGCAGCCTACCAGGACAGGGGAACACTGAAGCTTTCTTT; cdr3_aa: CASSLPGQGNTEAFF
d_call: TRBD1; j_call: TRBJ2-6; clone_size: NA; v_call: TRBV18; cdr3_nt: TGTGCCAGCTCACCGTACTGGGACAGGGGCTACCTCTCTGGGGCCAACGTCCTGACTTTC; cdr3_aa: CASSPYWDRGYLSGANVLTF
d_call: NA; j_call: TRBJ1-4; clone_size: NA; v_call: TRBV18; cdr3_nt: TGTGCCAGCTCACCATCATCAACTAATGAAAAACTGTTTTTT; cdr3_aa: CASSPSSTNEKLFF
d_call: NA; j_call: TRBJ1-3; clone_size: NA; v_call: TRBV18; cdr3_nt: TGTGCCAGCTCACCGGCAGGGTCTGGAAACACCATATATTTT; cdr3_aa: CASSPAGSGNTIYF
d_call: NA; j_call: TRBJ1-3; clone_size: NA; v_call: TRBV3-1/TRBV3-2; cdr3_nt: TGTGCCAGCAGCCCGATGAGCTCTGGAAACACCATATATTTT; cdr3_aa: CASSPMSSGNTIYF
d_call: TRBD1; j_call: TRBJ2-1; clone_size: NA; v_call: TRBV7-7; cdr3_nt: TGTGCTAGCAGCGAAAACAGGGGCTCCTACAATGAGCAGTTCTTC; cdr3_aa: CASSENRGSYNEQFF
d_call: TRBD1; j_call: TRBJ1-4; clone_size: NA; v_call: TRBV19; cdr3_nt: TGTGCCAGTAGTACCGCAGGGGGAGTGTGGGAAAAACTGTTTTTT; cdr3_aa: CASSTAGGVWEKLFF
d_call: NA; j_call: TRBJ2-4; clone_size: NA; v_call: TRBV21-1; cdr3_nt: TGTGCCAGCAGCCGAACAGTACTAGCCAAAAACATTCAGTACTTC; cdr3_aa: CASSRTVLAKNIQYF
d_call: TRBD1; j_call: TRBJ2-1; clone_size: NA; v_call: TRBV7-9; cdr3_nt: TGTGCCAGCAGCTTGGGTTTAGGGGACAGCTCCTACAATGAGCAGTTCTTC; cdr3_aa: CASSLGLGDSSYNEQFF
d_call: TRBD1; j_call: TRBJ1-5; clone_size: NA; v_call: TRBV6-5; cdr3_nt: TGTGCCAGCAGCCACAGGGGACAGGGGCCTCAGCCCCAGCATTTT; cdr3_aa: CASSHRGQGPQPQHF
d_call: TRBD1; j_call: TRBJ2-1; clone_size: NA; v_call: TRBV28; cdr3_nt: TGTGCCAGCAGCACTACCACGGGACAGGGACCCCTCTTC; cdr3_aa: CASSTTTGQGPLF
d_call: NA; j_call: TRBJ1-3; clone_size: NA; v_call: TRBV5-4; cdr3_nt: TGTGCCAGCAGCCAAGCCGGGGGAAACACCATATATTTT; cdr3_aa: CASSQAGGNTIYF
d_call: TRBD1; j_call: TRBJ1-2; clone_size: NA; v_call: TRBV18; cdr3_nt: TGTGCCAGCTCACCGCGCCAAATGTACAGGGGCGACTATGGCTACACCTTC; cdr3_aa: CASSPRQMYRGDYGYTF
d_call: NA; j_call: TRBJ1-3; clone_size: NA; v_call: TRBV30; cdr3_nt: TGTGCCTGGTTGAGAAAGGGGGAGGGAGGAAACACCATATATTTT; cdr3_aa: CAWLRKGEGGNTIYF
d_call: TRBD2; j_call: TRBJ2-7; clone_size: NA; v_call: TRBV6-1; cdr3_nt: TGTGCCAGCAGTGAACGCCGCGGGGGGGCTCCCTCCTACGAGCAGTACTTC; cdr3_aa: CASSERRGGAPSYEQYF
d_call: NA; j_call: TRBJ2-7; clone_size: NA; v_call: TRBV7-8; cdr3_nt: TGTGCCAGCAGCTTATCGGGCGTCCGGGGCGAGCAGTACTTC; cdr3_aa: CASSLSGVRGEQYF
d_call: NA; j_call: TRBJ1-1; clone_size: NA; v_call: TRBV6-5; cdr3_nt: TGTGCCAGCGGCCACCCACCAGGGGATGGGACTGAAGCTTTCTTT; cdr3_aa: CASGHPPGDGTEAFF
d_call: TRBD1; j_call: TRBJ1-6; clone_size: few; v_call: TRBV27; cdr3_nt: TGTGCCAGCAGTTCGACAGGGATGGGTTCACCCCTCCACTTT; cdr3_aa: CASSSTGMGSPLHF
d_call: NA; j_call: TRBJ2-7; clone_size: NA; v_call: TRBV7-6; cdr3_nt: TGTGCCAGCAGCCAGGGTGGGGGAGGCTTCGGCGAGCAGTACTTC; cdr3_aa: CASSQGGGGFGEQYF
d_call: NA; j_call: TRBJ2-2; clone_size: NA; v_call: TRBV9; cdr3_nt: TGTGCCAGCAGCGTACCGAGAACCGGGGAGCTGTTTTTT; cdr3_aa: CASSVPRTGELFF
d_call: NA; j_call: TRBJ2-3; clone_size: NA; v_call: TRBV5-5; cdr3_nt: TGTGCCAGCAGCCCCCTCGCAGGGTCGAATACGCAGTATTTT; cdr3_aa: CASSPLAGSNTQYF
d_call: TRBD1; j_call: TRBJ2-4; clone_size: once; v_call: TRBV11-3; cdr3_nt: TGTGCCAGCAGCTCACGGGGACAGGGGGGATCCAAAAACATTCAGTACTTC; cdr3_aa: CASSSRGQGGSKNIQYF
d_call: TRBD1; j_call: TRBJ2-3; clone_size: NA; v_call: TRBV7-8; cdr3_nt: TGTGCCAGCAGCGAGGGACAGACTATTAGCACAGATACGCAGTATTTT; cdr3_aa: CASSEGQTISTDTQYF
d_call: NA; j_call: TRBJ1-1; clone_size: NA; v_call: TRBV6-5; cdr3_nt: TGTGCCAGCGGGGCGGCGAACACTGAAGCTTTCTTT; cdr3_aa: CASGAANTEAFF
d_call: NA; j_call: TRBJ1-3; clone_size: once; v_call: TRBV7-9; cdr3_nt: TGTGCCAGCAGCTTAGCGTGGTTTGTCGAGGAATCTGGAAACACCATATATTTT; cdr3_aa: CASSLAWFVEESGNTIYF
d_call: TRBD2; j_call: TRBJ2-3; clone_size: NA; v_call: TRBV18; cdr3_nt: TGTGCCAGCTCACCACAACTAGCGGGGGGGTCAGATACGCAGTATTTT; cdr3_aa: CASSPQLAGGSDTQYF
d_call: NA; j_call: TRBJ1-2; clone_size: NA; v_call: TRBV27; cdr3_nt: TGTGCCAGCAGTTTATCTTCAGGGAGGCATGGCTACACCTTC; cdr3_aa: CASSLSSGRHGYTF
d_call: NA; j_call: TRBJ2-5; clone_size: NA; v_call: TRBV18; cdr3_nt: TGTGCCAGCTCACCGGGACTTCAAGAGACCCAGTACTTC; cdr3_aa: CASSPGLQETQYF
d_call: TRBD2; j_call: TRBJ2-2; clone_size: NA; v_call: TRBV4-1; cdr3_nt: TGCGCCAGCAGGCTCAGACTAGCGGCGAACACCGGGGAGCTGTTTTTT; cdr3_aa: CASRLRLAANTGELFF
d_call: NA; j_call: TRBJ2-7; clone_size: NA; v_call: TRBV21-1; cdr3_nt: TGTGCCAGCCCTGACCCGGGACAGGGTTCCTACGAGCAGTACTTC; cdr3_aa: CASPDPGQGSYEQYF
d_call: NA; j_call: TRBJ1-1; clone_size: NA; v_call: TRBV6-5; cdr3_nt: TGTGCCAGCACCAAGAGGATAGGGGTCCAGGAAGCTTTCTTT; cdr3_aa: CASTKRIGVQEAFF
d_call: NA; j_call: TRBJ2-7; clone_size: NA; v_call: TRBV6-2/TRBV6-3; cdr3_nt: TGTGCCAGCAGTTATCGCGGATACGAGCAGTACTTC; cdr3_aa: CASSYRGYEQYF
d_call: NA; j_call: TRBJ1-1; clone_size: NA; v_call: TRBV5-1; cdr3_nt: TGCGCCAGCAGGGTAGGAGGGGTGAACACTGAAGCTTTCTTT; cdr3_aa: CASRVGGVNTEAFF
d_call: NA; j_call: TRBJ1-1; clone_size: NA; v_call: TRBV7-3; cdr3_nt: TGTGCCAGCAGCCAGACAGGCGGTGAAGCTTTCTTT; cdr3_aa: CASSQTGGEAFF
d_call: TRBD1; j_call: TRBJ1-2; clone_size: few; v_call: TRBV15; cdr3_nt: TGTGCCACCAGCGACCGGTCTGGGGGACAGGGGCCCTATGGCTACACCTTC; cdr3_aa: CATSDRSGGQGPYGYTF
d_call: NA; j_call: TRBJ1-2; clone_size: NA; v_call: TRBV30; cdr3_nt: TGTGCCTGGAGTGTTGGAGGAGGCTATGGCTACACCTTC; cdr3_aa: CAWSVGGGYGYTF
d_call: TRBD2; j_call: TRBJ2-1; clone_size: NA; v_call: TRBV3-1/TRBV3-2; cdr3_nt: TGTGCCAGCAGCCACCGGGGGGGGCTAGGAAATGAGCAGTTCTTC; cdr3_aa: CASSHRGGLGNEQFF
d_call: NA; j_call: TRBJ1-1; clone_size: NA; v_call: TRBV7-9; cdr3_nt: TGTGCCAGCCTGGGGCAACAGAACACTGAAGCTTTCTTT; cdr3_aa: CASLGQQNTEAFF
d_call: TRBD1; j_call: TRBJ1-3; clone_size: NA; v_call: TRBV2; cdr3_nt: TGTGCCAGCAGCGCACAGGGGACAGGAAACACCATATATTTT; cdr3_aa: CASSAQGTGNTIYF
d_call: NA; j_call: TRBJ1-5; clone_size: NA; v_call: TRBV3-1/TRBV3-2; cdr3_nt: TGTGCCAGCAGCCAAGCTATTAGCAATCAGCCCCAGCATTTT; cdr3_aa: CASSQAISNQPQHF
d_call: NA; j_call: TRBJ2-1; clone_size: NA; v_call: TRBV3-1/TRBV3-2; cdr3_nt: TGTGCCAGCAGCCAACCTGGGACTTTTCACAATGAGCAGTTCTTC; cdr3_aa: CASSQPGTFHNEQFF
d_call: NA; j_call: TRBJ1-6; clone_size: NA; v_call: TRBV27; cdr3_nt: TGTGCCAGCAGAACAGGGCGCGAAATCTCACCCCTCCACTTT; cdr3_aa: CASRTGREISPLHF
d_call: NA; j_call: TRBJ1-1; clone_size: NA; v_call: TRBV9; cdr3_nt: TGTGCCAGCAGCGGGGGGGATGCTGAAGCTTTCTTT; cdr3_aa: CASSGGDAEAFF
d_call: NA; j_call: TRBJ1-1; clone_size: NA; v_call: TRBV2; cdr3_nt: TGTGCCAGCGGGGGGGGACCGCCGGGTACTGAAGCTTTCTTT; cdr3_aa: CASGGGPPGTEAFF
d_call: NA; j_call: TRBJ2-1; clone_size: NA; v_call: TRBV12-3/TRBV12-4; cdr3_nt: TGTGCCAGCACCAAGACTAGCAATGAGCAGTTCTTC; cdr3_aa: CASTKTSNEQFF
d_call: TRBD1; j_call: TRBJ1-2; clone_size: NA; v_call: TRBV6-5; cdr3_nt: TGTGCCAGCAGTTACGACAGGGTGCGGGGCTACACCTTC; cdr3_aa: CASSYDRVRGYTF